This T cell receptor (beta chain) is from a study of Ad26.COV2.S vaccination and SARS-CoV-2 variants (dated by TCRdb to 2020 to 2022). Concerning the study at large: Vaccine-arm donors came from COV1001, a multicentre, randomized, double-blind, placebo-controlled phase I-IIa trial of Ad26.COV2.S in healthy adults. Ad26.COV2.S was given intramuscularly at 5x10^10 or 1x10^11 viral particles, as a single shot or as two shots 56 days apart. TCRbeta repertoire sequencing was used to assess the specificity and breadth of SARS-CoV-2-reactive T cell receptors after Ad26.COV2.S vaccination. A total of some 30 samples were included in the TCR-sequenced set, comprising around 20 Ad26.COV2.S vaccine recipients, 5 placebo recipients and 8 SARS-CoV-2 convalescent individuals. Trial participants were randomized into five groups of five, in which low-dose or high-dose Ad26.COV2.S was given once or twice, or placebo was given on both occasions. Investigators did not know the trial group allocation while performing experiments and assessing outcomes.

The treatment or condition label of this sample denotes: roughly 20 received Ad26.COV2.S at low or high dose, single or two shots; several received placebo; per-sample allocation not given. For vaccine and placebo recipients, the sequenced repertoires came from samples collected on day 63 after the first injection. In Cohort 1b, roughly 25 adults aged 18-55 years were enrolled at a single site in Boston, USA, between 29 July and 7 August 2020. As a vaccine, Ad26.COV2.S was a replication-incompetent adenovirus type 26 vector that expressed a prefusion-stabilized SARS-CoV-2 spike protein derived from the original Wuhan strain. From the cysteine up to the phenylalanine, the CDR3 has a length of 16 residues. Left in the record is the CDR3 DNA by itself, 48 bases read in frame from the first base. CDR1 and CDR2 are drawn from the germline V gene (reference sequence): MNHEY, SMNVEV. Here V drops 4 bases and J drops 1 base, and the junction holds 7 bases not matched to any gene.

As regards this clone: Its antigen is unknown. Base-call qualities are not available, and no considerably larger clone is one nucleotide away.

The immunoSEQ Assay was the method used to sequence TCRbeta CDR3 regions. After extraction, genomic DNA underwent amplification by bias-controlled multiplex PCR, followed by high-throughput sequencing. The authors' pipeline ran thus. To quantify the absolute abundance of every unique TCRbeta CDR3 region, sequences were collapsed and filtered. T cell fraction was estimated by normalizing TCRbeta template counts to usable DNA, which was measured by amplifying reference genes present in all nucleated cells. Repertoire TCRs were annotated as SARS-CoV-2-specific by exact matching of V gene, CDR3 amino acid sequence and J gene to a known reactive TCR set. The reference SARS-CoV-2 TCR set came from MIRA and was filtered for enrichment in COVID-19-positive ImmuneCODE repertoires, removing public or cross-reactive TCRs. Drawing on the MIRA antigens, annotated TCRs were analysed further at the level of specific ORF or position within ORF. Breadth was defined as the number of annotated unique rearrangements divided by the total number of unique productive rearrangements, and depth was defined as the summed frequency of the annotated unique rearrangements. Two-sided Wilcoxon rank-sum tests were applied when comparing TCR breadth between groups. TCRdb mirrors the immuneACCESS table, restricted to in-frame sequences. Some clones are absent from its copies; in checked studies, under half trace to an unresolved V gene, and the reason for the others is unknown. The V and J calls and clone size come from that table; D and trimming were worked out from the DNA. The sample records just over 350,000 clones, more than 75% of which are singletons. Jointly, the top ten make up 3% to 4% of the sample.

Findings and caveats that apply to the study as a whole: After vaccination, spike-specific CD8+ and CD4+ T cell responses were reported to show substantial breadth. Non-spike TCR breadth was comparable between vaccine and placebo recipients, consistent with the vaccine containing only spike. According to the authors, total T cell responses may have been underestimated by the TCR breadth and depth analyses. Compared with placebo recipients, Ad26.COV2.S recipients showed higher spike-specific TCR breadth (P = 0.0014). The study was not powered for comparison of responses between vaccine doses or regimens.

The sequence came from a person between 18 and 65 years old who received the Ad26.COV2.S COVID-19 vaccine or a placebo. The source material was peripheral blood, sampled in a trial of Ad26.COV2.S vaccine versus placebo. The chain was built from TRBV27 and TRBJ2-4; the junction holds 7 bases that match TRBD2. The CDR3 sequence is CASSWGGLVAKNIQYF. Here is the DNA: TGTGCCAGCAGTTGGGGGGGTTTAGTTGCCAAAAACATTCAGTACTTC.